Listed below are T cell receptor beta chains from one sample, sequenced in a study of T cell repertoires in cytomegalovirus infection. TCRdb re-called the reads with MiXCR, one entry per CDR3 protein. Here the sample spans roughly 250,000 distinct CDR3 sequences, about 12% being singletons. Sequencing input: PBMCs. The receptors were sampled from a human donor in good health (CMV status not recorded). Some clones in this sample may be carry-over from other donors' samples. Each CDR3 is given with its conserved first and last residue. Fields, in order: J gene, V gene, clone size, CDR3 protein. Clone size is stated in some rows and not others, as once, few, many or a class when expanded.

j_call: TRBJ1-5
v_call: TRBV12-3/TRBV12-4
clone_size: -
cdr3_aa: CASSKGRETGVLPQHF

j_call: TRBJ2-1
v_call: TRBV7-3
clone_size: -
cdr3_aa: CASSLGMGEYSRQFF

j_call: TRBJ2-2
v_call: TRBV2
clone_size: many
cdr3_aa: CASSETAANTGELFF

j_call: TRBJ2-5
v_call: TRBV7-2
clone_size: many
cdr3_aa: CASSRDLLRQDQETQYF

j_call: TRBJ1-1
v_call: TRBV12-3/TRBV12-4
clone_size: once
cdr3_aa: CASSLVKGGTEAFF

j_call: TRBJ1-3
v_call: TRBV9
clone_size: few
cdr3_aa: CASSVDDNTIYF

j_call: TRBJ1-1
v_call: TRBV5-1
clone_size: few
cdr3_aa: CASSLGGQEITEAFF

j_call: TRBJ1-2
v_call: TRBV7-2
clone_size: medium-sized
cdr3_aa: CASSPDTYYGYTF

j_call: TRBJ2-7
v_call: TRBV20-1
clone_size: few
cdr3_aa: CSAPGQTSSYEQYF

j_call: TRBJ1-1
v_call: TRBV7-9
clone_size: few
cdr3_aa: CALDPGRVNTEAFF

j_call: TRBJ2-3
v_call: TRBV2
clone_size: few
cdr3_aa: CASNTLEVGQYF

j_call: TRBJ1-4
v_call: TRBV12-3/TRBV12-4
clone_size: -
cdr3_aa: CASRSSGREKLFF

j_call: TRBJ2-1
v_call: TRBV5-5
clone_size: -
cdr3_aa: CASSLGGRGVNEQFF

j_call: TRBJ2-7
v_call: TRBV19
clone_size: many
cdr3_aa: CASLDRRSAEQYF

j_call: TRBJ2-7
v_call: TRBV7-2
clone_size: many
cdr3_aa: CASTSGTTTYEQYF

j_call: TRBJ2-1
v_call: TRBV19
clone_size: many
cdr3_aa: CASSERGQSYNEQFF

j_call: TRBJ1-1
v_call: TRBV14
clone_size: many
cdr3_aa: CASSQDRLLNTEAFF

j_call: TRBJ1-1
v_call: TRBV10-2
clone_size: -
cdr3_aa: CASSESRGNTEAFF

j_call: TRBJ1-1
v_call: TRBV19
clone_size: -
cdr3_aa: CASTLGGRGSSAEAFF

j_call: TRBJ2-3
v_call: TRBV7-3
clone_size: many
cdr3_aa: CASSLEAGLGTDTQYF

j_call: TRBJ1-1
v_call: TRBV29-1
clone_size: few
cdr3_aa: CSVERQMNTEAFF

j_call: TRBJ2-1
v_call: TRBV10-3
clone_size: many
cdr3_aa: CAISGSGSAYNEQFF

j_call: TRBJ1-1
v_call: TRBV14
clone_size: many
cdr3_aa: CASSPLKGGNTEAFF

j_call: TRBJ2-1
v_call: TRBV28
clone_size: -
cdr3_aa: CASSLWAGGPNEQFF

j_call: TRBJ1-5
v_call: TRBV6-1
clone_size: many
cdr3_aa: CASRGQAGEPQHF

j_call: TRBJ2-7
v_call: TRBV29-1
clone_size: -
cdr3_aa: CSFEGAGNYEQYF

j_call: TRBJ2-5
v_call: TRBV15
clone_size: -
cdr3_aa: CATSRDGGPGETQYF

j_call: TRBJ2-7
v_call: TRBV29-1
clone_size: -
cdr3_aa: CSVEVSGVGEQYF

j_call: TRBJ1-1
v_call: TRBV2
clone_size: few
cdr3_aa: CASSTPLNTEAFF

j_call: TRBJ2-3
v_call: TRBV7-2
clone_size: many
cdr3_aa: CASGKDFTDTQYF

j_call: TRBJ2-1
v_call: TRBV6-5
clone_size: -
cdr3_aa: CASISSGSSYNEQFF

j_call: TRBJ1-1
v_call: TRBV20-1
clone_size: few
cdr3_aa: CSARGDSTEAFF

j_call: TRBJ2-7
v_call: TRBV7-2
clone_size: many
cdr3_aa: CASSTNSGGIYEQYF

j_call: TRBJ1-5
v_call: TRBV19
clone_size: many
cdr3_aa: CASSIRHSNQPQHF

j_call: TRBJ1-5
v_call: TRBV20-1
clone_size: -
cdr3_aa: CSARYQGGSQHF

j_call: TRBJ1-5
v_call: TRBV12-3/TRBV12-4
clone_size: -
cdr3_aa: CASSLSVNQPQHF

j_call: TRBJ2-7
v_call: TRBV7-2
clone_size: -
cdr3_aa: CASSLEASEPYEQYF

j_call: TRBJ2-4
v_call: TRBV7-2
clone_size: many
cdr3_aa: CASSHFETLAKNIQYF

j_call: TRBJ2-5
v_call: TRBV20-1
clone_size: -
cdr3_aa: CSAKTGGETQYF

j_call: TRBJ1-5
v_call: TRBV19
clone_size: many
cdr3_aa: CASSMPHRNQPQHF

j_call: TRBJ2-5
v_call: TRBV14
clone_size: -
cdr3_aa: CASSQDPDNNQETQYF

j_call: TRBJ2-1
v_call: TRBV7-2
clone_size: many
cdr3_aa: CASSLDRDSLGEQFF

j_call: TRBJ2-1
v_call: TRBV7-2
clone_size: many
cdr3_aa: CASSLAPTSGGEQFF

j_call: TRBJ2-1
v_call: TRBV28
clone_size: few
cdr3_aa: CASSSPGPVGEQFF

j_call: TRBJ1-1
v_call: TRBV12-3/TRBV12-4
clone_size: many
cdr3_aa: CASSPRSGGQAEAFF

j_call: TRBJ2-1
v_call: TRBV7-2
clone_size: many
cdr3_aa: CASSLAGAAGVHNEQFF

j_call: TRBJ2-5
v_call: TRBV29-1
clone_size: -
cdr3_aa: CSVETGGETQYF

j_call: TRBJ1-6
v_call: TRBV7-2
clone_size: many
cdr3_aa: CASSLEARRELFHF

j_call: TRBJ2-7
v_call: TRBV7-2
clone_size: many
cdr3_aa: CASSLGSSWDEQYF

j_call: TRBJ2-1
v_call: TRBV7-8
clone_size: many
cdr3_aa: CASSPATGSLGEQFF

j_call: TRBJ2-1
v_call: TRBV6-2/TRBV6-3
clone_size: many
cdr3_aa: CASNWGGASYNEQFF

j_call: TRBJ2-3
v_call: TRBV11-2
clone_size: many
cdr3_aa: CASSPHGGRAMADTQYF

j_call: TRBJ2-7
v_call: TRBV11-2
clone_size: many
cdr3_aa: CASSSLRGKQYF

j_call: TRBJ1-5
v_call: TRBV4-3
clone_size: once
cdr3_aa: CASSQELNLRDQPQHF

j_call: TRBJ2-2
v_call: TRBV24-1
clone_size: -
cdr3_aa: CATSASRDTITGELFF

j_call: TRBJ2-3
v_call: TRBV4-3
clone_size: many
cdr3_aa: CASSQNFDRAADTQYF

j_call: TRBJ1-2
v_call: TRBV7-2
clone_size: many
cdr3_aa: CASSLTDRGDYTF

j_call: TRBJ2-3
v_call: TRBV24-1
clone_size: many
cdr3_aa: CATSDSGRWASGEDTQYF

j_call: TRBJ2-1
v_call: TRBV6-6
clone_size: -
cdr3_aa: CASRPGQTLNEQFF